A single sample is the source of the 2 T cell receptor beta chains below, sequenced in a study of blood T cell repertoires in COVID-19. Generated by immunoSEQ multiplex PCR, the TCRdb table keeps only in-frame clones and is missing some. Of about 370,000 clones listed, more than 80% are singletons. Specimen: peripheral blood. The source is a woman in her 30s with COVID-19, enrolled during active disease.

This chain joins TRBV19 and TRBJ1-2, with a possible D match to TRBD1 (6 bases). The CDR3 is 15 residues long. Per germline, CDR1 LNHDA and CDR2 SQIVND (reference sequence). Trimming removed 0 bases from V and 0 bases from J, with 8 bases in between. The CDR3 loop is CASSIEHRANYGYTF. The CDR3 DNA reads as TGTGCCAGTAGTATAGAGCACAGGGCTAACTATGGCTACACCTTC.

This chain links TRBV11-3 with TRBJ2-1, with 9 nucleotides matching TRBD1. The V gene's germline CDR1 is SGHNT and CDR2 YENEEA. Trimming at V came to 6 bases and at J to 4 bases, leaving 7 bases not matched to a gene. The CDR3 length is 15 residues. CDR3 DNA sequence: TGTGCCAGCAGTCCACCGGGACAGGGATACAATGAGCAGTTCTTC. Translating it yields CASSPPGQGYNEQFF. The variable domain in full, completed from reference TRBV11-3 and TRBJ2-1, reads EAGVVQSPRYKIIEKKQPVAFWCNPISGHNTLYWYLQNLGQGPELLIRYENEEAVDDSQLPKDRFSAERLKGVDSTLKIQPAELGDSAVYLCASSPPGQGYNEQFFGPGTRLTVL.